This TCR beta chain originates from a study of OX40 agonist ivuxolimab in advanced cancers. Study-level findings and limits: CD8+ T cells averaged more expanded clones than CD4+.

This clone appeared once. Its specificity is unknown. The CDR3 consists of 15 residues. Per germline, CDR1 LGHNA and CDR2 YSLEER. The V and J ends lost 0 bases and 11 bases respectively, with 19 bases between them. Clones were read by immunoSEQ multiplex PCR, and TCRdb kept only the in-frame ones, dropping some. This sample has 130,000 or so clones, with 85% to 95% found just once. This TCR derives from an adult with an advanced solid tumor such as melanoma, head and neck, liver or kidney cancer. V gene TRBV4-3 combines with J gene TRBJ2-5; D is tentatively TRBD1 or TRBD2 (6 bases each). The sample here was CD4+ or CD8+ T cells sorted from blood, taken in a trial of the OX40 agonist ivuxolimab. The CDR3 is CASSQDRWGAPTQYF. CDR3 DNA sequence: TGCGCCAGCAGCCAAGATCGTTGGGGGGCCCCGACTCAGTACTTC.